This passage covers 4 T cell receptor beta chains from one sample sequenced in a study of OX40 agonist ivuxolimab in advanced cancers. Repertoires were generated with immunoSEQ multiplex PCR, while TCRdb's copy carries only in-frame clones and drops some. The repertoire holds about 70,000 clones, more than 70% seen once, with about 5.9% in the top ten. The source material was CD4+ or CD8+ T cells sorted from blood, sampled in a trial of the OX40 agonist ivuxolimab. These receptors all come from an adult with an advanced solid tumor such as melanoma, head and neck, liver or kidney cancer.

V is TRBV28 and J is TRBJ2-7; D uncertain. Deletions cut 5 bases from V and 7 bases from J, with 9 bases between. The CDR3 consists of 11 residues. Looked up from germline, CDR1 is MDHEN and CDR2 is SYDVKM. This chain's CDR3 is CASSNHQEQYF. CDR3 nucleotides: TGTGCCAGCAGTAATCACCAAGAGCAGTACTTC.

The gene calls are TRBV28 and TRBJ2-5, with D perhaps matching TRBD1 or TRBD2 (5 bases each). The CDR3 sequence is 17 residues long. V lost 4 bases, J lost 0 bases, and 18 bases lay in between. Germline V gives CDR1 MDHEN, CDR2 SYDVKM. The DNA of the CDR3 is TGTGCCAGCAGTTCCGCCCCCCCGGGACGGCACCAAGAGACCCAGTACTTC. Amino acids: CASSSAPPGRHQETQYF.

The chain uses TRBV30 and TRBJ1-5; D is unresolved. Germline CDR1 GTSNPN, CDR2 SVGIG (reference sequence). Between the trimmed V and J ends, which lost 2 bases and 2 bases, there was a span of 4 bases. This CDR3 is built from 12 residues. This CDR3 is CAWSTGNQPQHF. Here the CDR3 DNA reads TGTGCCTGGAGTACAGGCAATCAGCCCCAGCATTTT.

This clone occurred once. This sequence joins TRBV4-2 and TRBJ2-2, with D tentatively TRBD1 (6 bases). The V and J ends lost 4 bases and 0 bases respectively, with 12 bases between them. CDR1 is LGHNA and CDR2 is YNFKEQ in the germline V gene. This CDR3 region has 16 residues. The CDR3 sequence: CASSPKGQSNTGELFF. The CDR3 DNA sequence: TGTGCCAGCAGCCCGAAGGGACAATCGAACACCGGGGAGCTGTTTTTT.